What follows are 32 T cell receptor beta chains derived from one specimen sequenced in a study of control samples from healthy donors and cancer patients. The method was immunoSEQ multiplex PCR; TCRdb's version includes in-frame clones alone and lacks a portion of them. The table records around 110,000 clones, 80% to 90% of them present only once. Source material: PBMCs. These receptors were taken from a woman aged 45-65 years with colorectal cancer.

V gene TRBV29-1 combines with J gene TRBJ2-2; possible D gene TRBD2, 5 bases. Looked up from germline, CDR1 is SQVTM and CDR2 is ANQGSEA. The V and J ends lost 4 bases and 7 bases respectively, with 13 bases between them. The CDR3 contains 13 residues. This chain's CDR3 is CSVARVSGGELFF. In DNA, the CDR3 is TGCAGCGTTGCGCGGGTCTCAGGCGGGGAGCTGTTTTTT.

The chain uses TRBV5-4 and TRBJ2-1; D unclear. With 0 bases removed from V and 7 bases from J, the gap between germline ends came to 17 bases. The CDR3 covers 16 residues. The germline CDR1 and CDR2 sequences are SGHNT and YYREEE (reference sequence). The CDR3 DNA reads TGTGCCAGCAGCTTGGTGGGCTCGAATACTATAAATGAGCAGTTCTTC. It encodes CASSLVGSNTINEQFF.

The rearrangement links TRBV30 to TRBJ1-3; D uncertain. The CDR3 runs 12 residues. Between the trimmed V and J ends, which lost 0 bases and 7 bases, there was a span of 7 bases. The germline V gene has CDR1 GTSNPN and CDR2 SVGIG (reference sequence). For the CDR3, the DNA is TGTGCCTGGAGTGTCGTCGCTAACACCATATATTTT. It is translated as CAWSVVANTIYF.

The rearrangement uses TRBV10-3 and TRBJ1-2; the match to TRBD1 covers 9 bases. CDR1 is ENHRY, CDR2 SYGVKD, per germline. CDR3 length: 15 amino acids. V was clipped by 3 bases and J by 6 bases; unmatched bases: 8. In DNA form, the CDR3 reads TGTGCCATCAGTGAAACGACAGGGGGAAGAAATGGCTACACCTTC. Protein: CAISETTGGRNGYTF.

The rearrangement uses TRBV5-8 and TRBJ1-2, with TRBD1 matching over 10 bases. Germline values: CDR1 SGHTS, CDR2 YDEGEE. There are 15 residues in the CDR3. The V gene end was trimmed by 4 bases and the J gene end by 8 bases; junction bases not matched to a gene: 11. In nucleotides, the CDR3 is TGTGCCAGCAGCAGTGCAGACAGGGGGCTGTACGGCTACACCTTC. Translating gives CASSSADRGLYGYTF. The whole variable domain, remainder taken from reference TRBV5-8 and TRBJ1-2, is EAGVTQSPTHLIKTRGQQATLRCSPISGHTSVYWYQQALGLGLQFLLWYDEGEERNRGNFPPRFSGRQFPNYSSELNVNALELEDSALYLCASSSADRGLYGYTFGSGTRLTVV.

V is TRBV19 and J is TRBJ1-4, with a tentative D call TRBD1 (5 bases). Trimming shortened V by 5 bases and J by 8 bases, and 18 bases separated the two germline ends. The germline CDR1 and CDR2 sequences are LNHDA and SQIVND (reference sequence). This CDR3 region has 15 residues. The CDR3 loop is CASSLRGPVLEKLFF. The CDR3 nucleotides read TGTGCCAGTAGTCTCCGGGGCCCAGTATTGGAAAAACTGTTTTTT.

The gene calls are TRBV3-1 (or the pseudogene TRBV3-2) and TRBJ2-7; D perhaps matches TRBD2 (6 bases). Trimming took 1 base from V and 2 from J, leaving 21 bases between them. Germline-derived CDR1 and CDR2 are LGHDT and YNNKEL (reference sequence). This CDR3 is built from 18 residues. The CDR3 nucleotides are TGTGCCAGCAGCCAAGCTGGATGGGGAGGCCAGTCCCCCTACGAGCAGTACTTC. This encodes CASSQAGWGGQSPYEQYF.

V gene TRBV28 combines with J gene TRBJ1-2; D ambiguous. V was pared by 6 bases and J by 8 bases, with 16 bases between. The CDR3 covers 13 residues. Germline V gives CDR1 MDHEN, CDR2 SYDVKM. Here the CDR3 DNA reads TGTGCCAGCAGCAAAAATCAGCTAGACGGCTACACCTTC. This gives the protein CASSKNQLDGYTF.

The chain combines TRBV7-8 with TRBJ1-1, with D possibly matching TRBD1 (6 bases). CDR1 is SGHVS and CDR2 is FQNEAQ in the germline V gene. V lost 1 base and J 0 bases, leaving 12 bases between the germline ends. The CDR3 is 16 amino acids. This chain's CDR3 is CASSLGYAGVNTEAFF. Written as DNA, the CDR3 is TGTGCCAGCAGCTTAGGGTACGCAGGGGTGAACACTGAAGCTTTCTTT.

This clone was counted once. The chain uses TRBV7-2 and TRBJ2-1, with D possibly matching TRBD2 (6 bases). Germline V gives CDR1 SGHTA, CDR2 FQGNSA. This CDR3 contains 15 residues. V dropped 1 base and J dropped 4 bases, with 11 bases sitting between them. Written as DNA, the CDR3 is TGTGCCAGCAGCTTAGTCGGGACTGAGTACAATGAGCAGTTCTTC. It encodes CASSLVGTEYNEQFF.

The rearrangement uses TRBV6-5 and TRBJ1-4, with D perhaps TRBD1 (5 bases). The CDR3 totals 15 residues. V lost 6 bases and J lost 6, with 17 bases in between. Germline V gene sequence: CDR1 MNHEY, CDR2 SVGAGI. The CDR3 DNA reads TGTGCCAGCAGCGATCGGGACTTTGAGGATGAAAAACTGTTTTTT. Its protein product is CASSDRDFEDEKLFF.

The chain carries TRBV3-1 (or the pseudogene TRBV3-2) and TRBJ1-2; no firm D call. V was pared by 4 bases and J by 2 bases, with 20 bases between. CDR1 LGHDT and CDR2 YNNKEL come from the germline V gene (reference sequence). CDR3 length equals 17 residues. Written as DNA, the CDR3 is TGTGCCAGCAGCCCGACCTCCCATCATGGGCCCAACTATGGCTACACCTTC. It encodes CASSPTSHHGPNYGYTF.

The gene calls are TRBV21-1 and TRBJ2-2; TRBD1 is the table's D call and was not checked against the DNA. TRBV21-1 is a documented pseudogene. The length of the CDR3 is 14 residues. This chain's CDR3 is CASSSVEGARELFF. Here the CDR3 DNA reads TGTGCCAGCAGCTCCGTGGAGGGGGCCAGGGAGCTGTTTTTT.

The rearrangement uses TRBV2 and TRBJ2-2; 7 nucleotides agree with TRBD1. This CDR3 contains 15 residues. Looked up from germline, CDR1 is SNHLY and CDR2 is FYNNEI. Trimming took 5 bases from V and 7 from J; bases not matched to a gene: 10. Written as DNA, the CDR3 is TGTGCCAGCAGTCCCTCCCTGACAGGGAACGGGGAGCTGTTTTTT. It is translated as CASSPSLTGNGELFF.

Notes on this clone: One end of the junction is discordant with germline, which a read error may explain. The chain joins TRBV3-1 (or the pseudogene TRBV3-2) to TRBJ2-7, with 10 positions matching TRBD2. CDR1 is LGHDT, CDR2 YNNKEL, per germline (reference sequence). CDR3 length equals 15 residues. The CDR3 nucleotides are TGTGCCAGCAGCCAAGGCGGGACTAGCGATTACGGGCAGTACTTC. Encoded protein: CASSQGGTSDYGQYF.

The CDR3 is CASSPDRQVTEAFF. CDR3 nucleotide sequence: TGTGCCAGCAGCCCCGACCGACAGGTCACTGAAGCTTTCTTT. The rearrangement links TRBV3-1 (or the pseudogene TRBV3-2) to TRBJ1-1; TRBD1 might be the D (6 bases). Germline lookup yields CDR1 LGHDT and CDR2 YNNKEL (reference sequence). This CDR3 comprises 14 residues. Trimming cost V 4 bases and J 4 bases, with 13 bases left between them.

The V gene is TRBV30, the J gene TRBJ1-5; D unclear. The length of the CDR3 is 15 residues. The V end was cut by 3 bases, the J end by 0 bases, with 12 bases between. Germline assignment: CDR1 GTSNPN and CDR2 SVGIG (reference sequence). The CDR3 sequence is CAWSKGSDSNQPQHF. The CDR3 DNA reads TGTGCCTGGAGCAAAGGGTCCGATAGCAATCAGCCCCAGCATTTT.

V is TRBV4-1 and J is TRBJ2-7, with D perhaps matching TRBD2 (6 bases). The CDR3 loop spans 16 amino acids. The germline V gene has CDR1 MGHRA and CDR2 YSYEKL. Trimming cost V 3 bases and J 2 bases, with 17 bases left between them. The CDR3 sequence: CASSHAGLLNAYEQYF. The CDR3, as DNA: TGCGCCAGCAGCCATGCGGGACTCTTAAATGCCTACGAGCAGTACTTC.

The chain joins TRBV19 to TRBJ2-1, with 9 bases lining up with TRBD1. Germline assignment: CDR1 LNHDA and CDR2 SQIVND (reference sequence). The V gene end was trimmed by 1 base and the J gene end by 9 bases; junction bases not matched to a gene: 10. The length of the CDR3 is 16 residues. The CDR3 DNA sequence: TGTGCCAGTAGTATAGCCCTCGGGACAGGGAGCGGTGAGCAGTTCTTC. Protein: CASSIALGTGSGEQFF.

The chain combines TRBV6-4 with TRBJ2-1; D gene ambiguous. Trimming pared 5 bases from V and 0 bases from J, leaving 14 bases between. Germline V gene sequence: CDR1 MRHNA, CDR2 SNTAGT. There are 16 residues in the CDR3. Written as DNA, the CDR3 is TGTGCCAGCAGTCCCTCCAGCGTACCCTCCTACAATGAGCAGTTCTTC. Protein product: CASSPSSVPSYNEQFF.

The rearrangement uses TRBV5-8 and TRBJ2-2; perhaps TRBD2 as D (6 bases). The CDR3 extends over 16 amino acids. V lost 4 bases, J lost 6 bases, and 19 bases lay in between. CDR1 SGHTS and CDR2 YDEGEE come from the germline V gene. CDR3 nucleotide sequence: TGTGCCAGCAGCCGGGGGAACAGACGGACGCCCGGGGAGCTGTTTTTT. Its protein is CASSRGNRRTPGELFF.

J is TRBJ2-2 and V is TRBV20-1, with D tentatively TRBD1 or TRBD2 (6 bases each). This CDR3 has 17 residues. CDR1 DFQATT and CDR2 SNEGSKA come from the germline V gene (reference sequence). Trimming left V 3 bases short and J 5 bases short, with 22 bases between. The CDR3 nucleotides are TGCAGTGCTAGTACAATGGAGGGGGTTTCTCTAACCGGGGAGCTGTTTTTT. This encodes CSASTMEGVSLTGELFF.

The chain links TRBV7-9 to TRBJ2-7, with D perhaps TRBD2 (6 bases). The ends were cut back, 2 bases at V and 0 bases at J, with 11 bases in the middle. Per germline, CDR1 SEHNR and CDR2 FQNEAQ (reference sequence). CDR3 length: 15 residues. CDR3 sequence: CASSLSSGSSYEQYF. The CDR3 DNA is TGTGCCAGCAGCTTATCTTCCGGGAGCTCCTACGAGCAGTACTTC. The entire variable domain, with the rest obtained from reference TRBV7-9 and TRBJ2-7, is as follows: DTGVSQNPRHKITKRGQNVTFRCDPISEHNRLYWYRQTLGQGPEFLTYFQNEAQLEKSRLLSDRFSAERPKGSFSTLEIQRTEQGDSAMYLCASSLSSGSSYEQYFGPGTRLTVT.

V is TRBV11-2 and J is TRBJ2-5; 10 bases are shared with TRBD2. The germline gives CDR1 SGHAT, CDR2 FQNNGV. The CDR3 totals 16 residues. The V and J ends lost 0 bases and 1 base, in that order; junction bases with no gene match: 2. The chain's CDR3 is CASSLEGLAVQETQYF. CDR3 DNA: TGTGCCAGCAGCTTAGAAGGACTAGCGGTCCAAGAGACCCAGTACTTC.

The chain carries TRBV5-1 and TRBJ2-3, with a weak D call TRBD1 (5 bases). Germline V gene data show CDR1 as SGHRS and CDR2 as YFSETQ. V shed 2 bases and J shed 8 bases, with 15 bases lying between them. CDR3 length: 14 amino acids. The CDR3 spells CASSFPQDIGTQYF. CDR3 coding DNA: TGCGCCAGCAGCTTTCCCCAGGACATAGGTACGCAGTATTTT.

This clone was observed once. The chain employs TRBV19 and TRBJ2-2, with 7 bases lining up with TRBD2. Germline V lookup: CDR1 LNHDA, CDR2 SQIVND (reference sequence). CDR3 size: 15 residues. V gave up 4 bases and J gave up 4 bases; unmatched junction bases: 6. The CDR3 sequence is CASSKTSLPTGELFF. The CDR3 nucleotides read TGTGCCAGTAGTAAGACTAGCCTCCCCACCGGGGAGCTGTTTTTT. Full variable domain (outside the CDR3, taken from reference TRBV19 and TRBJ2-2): DGGITQSPKYLFRKEGQNVTLSCEQNLNHDAMYWYRQDPGQGLRLIYYSQIVNDFQKGDIAEGYSVSREKKESFPLTVTSAQKNPTAFYLCASSKTSLPTGELFFGEGSRLTVL.

The DNA for the CDR3 is TGTGCCAGCAGCTTGGATAATTATGAAGATACGCAGTATTTT. It specifies CASSLDNYEDTQYF. The V and J genes are TRBV5-4 and TRBJ2-3; D uncertain. Per germline, CDR1 SGHNT and CDR2 YYREEE (reference sequence). The CDR3 contains 14 residues. V was clipped by 0 bases and J by 5 bases, with 10 bases between them.

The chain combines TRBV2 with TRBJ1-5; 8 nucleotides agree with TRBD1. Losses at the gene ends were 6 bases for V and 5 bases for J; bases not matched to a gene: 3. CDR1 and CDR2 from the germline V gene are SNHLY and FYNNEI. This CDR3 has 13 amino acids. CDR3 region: CASRTGDYQPQHF. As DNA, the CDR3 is TGTGCCAGCAGGACAGGGGACTATCAGCCCCAGCATTTT.

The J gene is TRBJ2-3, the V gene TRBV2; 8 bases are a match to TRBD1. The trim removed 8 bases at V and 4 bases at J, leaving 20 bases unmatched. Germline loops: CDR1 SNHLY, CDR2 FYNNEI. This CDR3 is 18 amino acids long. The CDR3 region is CASAQYQDREERADTQYF. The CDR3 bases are TGTGCCAGCGCGCAATACCAGGACAGGGAAGAAAGGGCAGATACGCAGTATTTT. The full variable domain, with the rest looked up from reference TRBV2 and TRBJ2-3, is EPEVTQTPSHQVTQMGQEVILRCVPISNHLYFYWYRQILGQKVEFLVSFYNNEISEKSEIFDDQFSVERPDGSNFTLKIRSTKLEDSAMYFCASAQYQDREERADTQYFGPGTRLTVL.

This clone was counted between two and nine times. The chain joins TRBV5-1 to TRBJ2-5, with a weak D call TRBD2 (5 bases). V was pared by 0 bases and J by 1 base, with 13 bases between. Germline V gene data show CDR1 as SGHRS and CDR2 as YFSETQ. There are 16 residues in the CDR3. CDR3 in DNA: TGCGCCAGCAGCTTGGGGGGTAGCGCGAGCCAAGAGACCCAGTACTTC. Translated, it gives CASSLGGSASQETQYF.

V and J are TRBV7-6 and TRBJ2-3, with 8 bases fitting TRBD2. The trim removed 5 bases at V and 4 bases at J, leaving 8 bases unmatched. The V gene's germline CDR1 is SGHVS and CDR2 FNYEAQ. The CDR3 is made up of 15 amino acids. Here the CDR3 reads CASSKGLGPADTQYF. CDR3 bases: TGTGCCAGCAGCAAGGGACTAGGCCCCGCAGATACGCAGTATTTT.

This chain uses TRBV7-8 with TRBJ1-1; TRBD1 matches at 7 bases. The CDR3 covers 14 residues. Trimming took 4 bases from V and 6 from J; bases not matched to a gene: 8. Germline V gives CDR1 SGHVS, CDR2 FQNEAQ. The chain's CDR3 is CASSWPGTAPEAFF. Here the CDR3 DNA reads TGTGCCAGCAGCTGGCCAGGGACAGCCCCTGAAGCTTTCTTT.